The clone carrying this T cell receptor (beta chain) came up a few times. Antigen specificity is unknown. The sample comes from a study of cytomegalovirus exposure and HLA in healthy donors. General study findings and limits: Altogether, 170 or so TCR beta chains were recorded as cytomegalovirus-associated.

PCR used 60 Vbeta primers and 13 Jbeta primers. The repertoire was sequenced with immunoSEQ multiplex PCR; TCRdb's copy has only in-frame clones and lacks some. The profile shows about 130,000 clones, 60% to 85% of them singletons. Input material: PBMCs. The TCR originated in a man younger than 40 in good health and CMV-seronegative.

The DNA for the CDR3 is TGTGCCAGCAGCATACCAGGGGATCTCACCTCCTACGAGCAGTACTTC. Translating gives CASSIPGDLTSYEQYF. The chain employs TRBV5-5 and TRBJ2-7; tentative D call: TRBD1 (6 bases). Germline V gene data show CDR1 as SGHKS and CDR2 as YYEKEE (reference sequence). With 4 bases removed from V and 0 bases from J, the gap between germline ends came to 17 bases. The CDR3 is made up of 16 amino acids.